The rows below give T cell receptor beta chains drawn from one sample of a study of blood T cell repertoires in COVID-19. Produced via immunoSEQ multiplex PCR; TCRdb's table is partial and in-frame only. In the table there are about 230,000 clones, approximately 84% of which are singletons. Sequencing was done on a sample of PBMCs or T cells enriched from blood (not recorded which). These receptors were obtained from a man aged 18-30 years who had recovered from COVID-19. CDR3s include the opening cysteine and the closing phenylalanine or tryptophan.

j_call v_call cdr3_aa
TRBJ2-1 TRBV2 CASNKGTGRSDEQFF
TRBJ1-1 TRBV4-1 CASSQEPHMDTEAFF
TRBJ2-3 TRBV11-3 CASSSNRGYTDTQYF
TRBJ1-2 TRBV5-5 CASSLEDSSGGYTF
TRBJ1-2 TRBV28 CASSFKGEGNYGYTF
TRBJ1-1 TRBV10-3 CAIQEMNTEAFF
TRBJ2-1 TRBV28 CASRQPGQRDRTSGHNEQFF
TRBJ2-1 TRBV10-3 CAISEQYNEQFF
TRBJ2-1 TRBV15 CATSTILRGRSYNEQFF
TRBJ1-4 TRBV10-3 CAITEMPGEKLFF
TRBJ2-5 TRBV18 CASSLAGVQETQYF
TRBJ2-1 TRBV29-1 CSVEGTQLAGEGNEQFF
TRBJ1-1 TRBV19 CASRLTGTGYSEAFF
TRBJ1-6 TRBV24-1 CATSDTVHRGSSYNSPLHF
TRBJ1-4 TRBV7-9 CASSLALTIEKLFF
TRBJ1-5 TRBV5-1 CASSPSGFGQPQHF
TRBJ1-2 TRBV30 CAWGTGLGGYTF
TRBJ1-5 TRBV28 CASSFYRGSQPQHF
TRBJ1-4 TRBV6-5 CASSKGTQTNEKLFF
TRBJ2-4 TRBV5-1 CASSMGTSGSPKNIQYF
TRBJ1-5 TRBV7-9 CASSPTEHQPQHF
TRBJ2-5 TRBV3-1/TRBV3-2 CASSQESLAGRETQYF
TRBJ1-6 TRBV27 CASSLGQINSPLHF
TRBJ2-5 TRBV12-2 CASRLVRRGGLADEQETQYF
TRBJ1-1 TRBV18 CASSRGQRMNTEAFF
TRBJ1-6 TRBV2 CASRGQGNNSPLHF
TRBJ1-5 TRBV3-1/TRBV3-2 CASSQTGLRQPQHF
TRBJ2-3 TRBV5-1 CASGGARTDTQYF
TRBJ2-5 TRBV5-1 CASSKGTGGLETQYF
TRBJ2-3 TRBV19 CASSIGGSAQYF
TRBJ1-4 TRBV6-1 CASSEVTGESEKLFF
TRBJ1-1 TRBV18 CASSPVDSRNTEAFF
TRBJ1-1 TRBV4-1 CASKIKRGQGLKAFF
TRBJ2-7 TRBV5-1 CASRAGDTLYYEQYF
TRBJ2-3 TRBV20-1 CSASPTGGYSTDTQYF
TRBJ1-2 TRBV6-5 CAAGGANYGYTF
TRBJ2-2 TRBV12-5 CASGFSGNSYMNTGELFF
TRBJ1-2 TRBV5-3 CARSFDRSSRGYTF
TRBJ1-3 TRBV4-1 CASSQVVERYLGNTIYF
TRBJ1-2 TRBV29-1 CSVAADQRAALYGYTF
TRBJ1-2 TRBV30 CAWTPWEETNYGYTF
TRBJ2-2 TRBV6-4 CASRLAGDTGELFF
TRBJ2-7 TRBV5-5 CASSLAPTSLYEQYF
TRBJ2-4 TRBV5-1 CASSLNDQSGPLAKNIQYF
TRBJ2-1 TRBV7-9 CASSFSESSYNEQFF
TRBJ2-1 TRBV9 CASSVAAEDNEQFF
TRBJ1-4 TRBV5-1 CASSLGGIREKLFF
TRBJ1-2 TRBV28 CASSLFRGGYTF
TRBJ1-6 TRBV12-3/TRBV12-4 CASRQLYNSPLHF
TRBJ1-3 TRBV2 CASSEQGAGSGNTIYF